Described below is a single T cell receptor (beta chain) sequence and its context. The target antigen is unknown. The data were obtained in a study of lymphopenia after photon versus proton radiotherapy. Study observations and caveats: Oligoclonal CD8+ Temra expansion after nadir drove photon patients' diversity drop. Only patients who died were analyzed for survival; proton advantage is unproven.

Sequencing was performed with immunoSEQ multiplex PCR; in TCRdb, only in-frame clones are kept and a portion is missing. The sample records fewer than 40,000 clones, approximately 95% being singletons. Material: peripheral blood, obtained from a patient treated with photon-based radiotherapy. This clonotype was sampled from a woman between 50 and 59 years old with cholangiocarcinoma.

CDR3 nucleotide sequence: TGTGCCAGTAGGCGGGAACACACTGAAGCTTTCTTT. Its translation is CASRREHTEAFF. This chain uses TRBV19 with TRBJ1-1, with unresolved D. V lost 6 bases and J lost 3, with 8 bases in between. The CDR3 covers 12 residues. The germline V gene encodes CDR1 LNHDA and CDR2 SQIVND (reference sequence). The full variable domain, in which reference TRBV19 and TRBJ1-1 provide the parts outside the CDR3, is DGGITQSPKYLFRKEGQNVTLSCEQNLNHDAMYWYRQDPGQGLRLIYYSQIVNDFQKGDIAEGYSVSREKKESFPLTVTSAQKNPTAFYLCASRREHTEAFFGQGTRLTVV.